The rows below give T cell receptor beta chains drawn from one sample of a study of Tregs in tolerant kidney transplant recipients. The assay was immunoSEQ multiplex PCR, and TCRdb's table has in-frame clones only and misses some. The sample carries about 19,000 clones, under 70% recorded once. Their cognate antigens are unknown. Sequencing used Tregs from blood cultured with allogeneic cells. Every receptor here comes from a human donor in good health. Both conserved end residues are part of each CDR3. The D gene is left open where the match is weak. Some rows mark clone size as missing; the rest say once, few, many or name a class of expanded clone.

size	D	V	length	J	DNA	CDR3
NA	NA	TRBV19	16	TRBJ2-5	TGTGCCAGTAACAGAGCCGGCGGGACCCTCGGGGAGACCCAGTACTTC	CASNRAGGTLGETQYF
few	NA	TRBV7-9	14	TRBJ2-1	TGTGCCAGCAGCTTAGCAGGGGGACACAATGAGCAGTTCTTC	CASSLAGGHNEQFF
NA	NA	TRBV6-5	13	TRBJ2-2	TGTGCCAGCAGTAAATGGACAGCCGGGGAGCTGTTTTTT	CASSKWTAGELFF
once	TRBD1	TRBV11-2	17	TRBJ2-3	TGTGCCAGCAGCTTATACACCGGGACAGGTACAATAGATACGCAGTATTTT	CASSLYTGTGTIDTQYF
NA	NA	TRBV6-5	15	TRBJ2-7	TGTGCCAGCAGTTACTCCTGGGTTAGCTCCTACGAGCAGTACTTC	CASSYSWVSSYEQYF
few	TRBD2	TRBV30	14	TRBJ2-5	TGTGCCTGCCCCGGGAGGGGCCACGAGGAGACCCAGTACTTC	CACPGRGHEETQYF
medium-sized	NA	TRBV5-1	12	TRBJ2-2	TGCGCCAGCAGCTTCGCGTCCGGGGAGCTGTTTTTT	CASSFASGELFF
NA	NA	TRBV18	14	TRBJ1-5	TGTGCCAGCTCACCGACTGTGGGGGATCAGCCCCAGCATTTT	CASSPTVGDQPQHF
NA	NA	TRBV29-1	14	TRBJ1-2	TGCAGCGGCTCTGGAACAGGCCTGGATAATGGCTACACCTTC	CSGSGTGLDNGYTF
few	NA	TRBV5-1	13	TRBJ1-2	TGCGCCAGCAGCTTGAACAGAAACTATGGCTACACCTTC	CASSLNRNYGYTF
NA	TRBD1	TRBV19	14	TRBJ1-2	TGTGCCAGTAGCAAAGACAGGGGGGGCTATGGCTACACCTTC	CASSKDRGGYGYTF
NA	NA	TRBV30	11	TRBJ1-1	TGTGCCTGGAGGTGGGCGACTGAAGCTTTCTTT	CAWRWATEAFF
NA	NA	TRBV21-1	14	TRBJ2-5	TGTGCCAGCAGCAAAGAGGGACAGAGGGAGACCCAGTACTTC	CASSKEGQRETQYF
medium-sized	NA	TRBV9	15	TRBJ2-7	TGTGCCAGCAGCGTAGCTACGACAGGAATCTACGAGCAGTACTTC	CASSVATTGIYEQYF
NA	TRBD2	TRBV15	18	TRBJ2-1	TGTGCCACCAGCAGAGATTCAGGACTAGCGGGAGGTCCCAATGAGCAGTTCTTC	CATSRDSGLAGGPNEQFF
NA	NA	TRBV6-5	14	TRBJ1-2	TGTGCCAGCAGTTACGGTCCAGGGGCTTATGGCTACACCTTC	CASSYGPGAYGYTF
NA	NA	TRBV6-5	9	TRBJ2-1	TGTGCCAGCAGTGACGAGCAGTTCTTC	CASSDEQFF
once	NA	TRBV20-1	11	TRBJ1-1	TGCAGTGCTATATCCCAGACCCTAGCTTTCTTT	CSAISQTLAFF
NA	NA	TRBV11-3	14	TRBJ2-1	TGTGCCAGCAGCTTAGCGAGCTCCTACAATGAGCAGTTCTTC	CASSLASSYNEQFF
NA	TRBD2	TRBV6-5	15	TRBJ2-3	TGTGCCAGCAGTTACTCGCGACTAGCTACAGATACGCAGTATTTT	CASSYSRLATDTQYF
NA	NA	TRBV19	21	TRBJ2-4	TGTGCCAGTAGTATAGATGCGCGGCAGGGACCACATCTCCTAGCCAAAAACATTCAGTACTTC	CASSIDARQGPHLLAKNIQYF
NA	TRBD2	TRBV7-7	15	TRBJ2-5	TGTGCCAGCAGTTCTACCTCTAGCGGGGAAGAGACCCAGTACTTC	CASSSTSSGEETQYF
NA	NA	TRBV6-5	13	TRBJ2-6	TGTGCCAGCAGCCCTCCTGGGGCCAACGTCCTGACTTTC	CASSPPGANVLTF
NA	NA	TRBV7-9	14	TRBJ2-3	TGTGCCAGCAGCTTAGGAGGGGCCACAGATACGCAGTATTTT	CASSLGGATDTQYF
NA	TRBD1	TRBV7-2	15	TRBJ2-5	TGTGCCAGCAGCTTAGCAGGGACAGGCGGGGAGACCCAGTACTTC	CASSLAGTGGETQYF
few	TRBD1	TRBV18	15	TRBJ1-1	TGTGCCAGCTCACCACTAGGGACAGAGAACACTGAAGCTTTCTTT	CASSPLGTENTEAFF
NA	TRBD1	TRBV9	17	TRBJ2-3	TGTGCCAGCAGCGTAGCTACCGGGACAGGGTTCACAGATACGCAGTATTTT	CASSVATGTGFTDTQYF
NA	NA	TRBV6-6	14	TRBJ1-2	TGTGCCAGCAGGGCAGATGATATGGTTGAACGTTACGCCTTC	CASRADDMVERYAF
NA	NA	TRBV30	13	TRBJ1-6	TGTGCCTGGAGGCAGGAGGTGGGGTCACCCCTCCACTTT	CAWRQEVGSPLHF
NA	NA	TRBV30	14	TRBJ2-3	TGTGCCCTGGGGGTTCGTGTCCCCACAGATACGCAGTATTTT	CALGVRVPTDTQYF
NA	NA	TRBV5-1	14	TRBJ2-7	TGCGCCAGCAGCTTGGCACAGGGCGGTCGCGAGCAGTACTTC	CASSLAQGGREQYF
NA	NA	TRBV5-4	14	TRBJ1-1	TGTGCCAGCAGCTTGGTTCAGCGTGGCACTGAAGCTTTCTTT	CASSLVQRGTEAFF
medium-sized	NA	TRBV9	16	TRBJ1-5	TGTGCCAGCAGCCCCCACCCGGGTCCAGTCAATCAGCCCCAGCATTTT	CASSPHPGPVNQPQHF
NA	NA	TRBV19	11	TRBJ2-7	TGTGCCAGTAGTATCGGCGATCTGCAGTACTTC	CASSIGDLQYF
NA	TRBD2	TRBV14	15	TRBJ2-1	TGTGCCAGCAGCATCGCCGGGGGGGCCGGAAATGAGCAGTTCTTC	CASSIAGGAGNEQFF
medium-sized	NA	TRBV2	12	TRBJ2-1	TGTGCCAGCAGTGAAGGGAGGACTAAGCAGTTCTTC	CASSEGRTKQFF
medium-sized	TRBD1	TRBV5-1	14	TRBJ1-3	TGCGCCAGCAGCTTGTACAGGGGACCCGGCACCATATATTTT	CASSLYRGPGTIYF
NA	NA	TRBV11-3	15	TRBJ2-3	TGTGCCAGCAGCCCGGGAGCGGCTAGCACAGATACGCAGTATTTT	CASSPGAASTDTQYF
NA	NA	TRBV2	12	TRBJ1-1	TGTGCCAGCAGTGAAGTGATTTCCGGGCCCTATTTT	CASSEVISGPYF
NA	NA	TRBV5-1	16	TRBJ1-1	TGCGCCAGCAGCTTGCAAACAGCGAGGCGGAACACTGAAGCTTTCTTT	CASSLQTARRNTEAFF
NA	NA	TRBV23-1	13	TRBJ1-5	TGCGCCAGCAGTCCGGGCGGCCATCAGCCCCAGCATTTT	CASSPGGHQPQHF